Here is one TCR beta chain with its context. Different DNA sequences within this sample yield the same CDR3. This CDR3 contains 17 residues. CDR1 and CDR2 (germline): SGHRS, YFSETQ. Unmatched junction bases numbered 8, after V lost 2 bases and J lost 2 bases. These data originate in a study of blood T cell repertoires in COVID-19. Overall study: Both acute and convalescent COVID-19 samples were obtained from the United States, Italy and Spain.

Clones were sequenced by immunoSEQ multiplex PCR, and TCRdb holds only the in-frame ones, with some missing. The sample has 200,000 to 250,000 clones, roughly 87% seen once; the top ten hold 1.9%. The sequence was obtained from a man in his forties or fifties with active or convalescent COVID-19. The chain joins TRBV5-1 to TRBJ1-4; TRBD1 agrees at 8 bases. Sequenced material: peripheral blood. CDR3 residues: CASSFSGTGSTNEKLFF. CDR3 coding DNA: TGCGCCAGCAGCTTCTCCGGGACAGGCTCGACTAATGAAAAACTGTTTTTT.